This entry lists 13 T cell receptor beta chains sequenced from one sample in a study of patients and donors after allogeneic stem cell transplantation. In TCRdb, the RT-PCR reads were re-called with MiXCR into one record per CDR3 protein. The table has about 960,000 distinct CDR3 sequences, over 15% seen once. The sequenced sample consisted of blood, either unsorted or a sorted T cell fraction (not recorded which). The receptors were gathered from a human donor who was either an allogeneic HSCT recipient or a stem cell or donor lymphocyte infusion donor (not recorded which). It is not recorded whose cells these are; they may come from a transplant donor.

This rearrangement joins TRBV25-1 to TRBJ1-2; D might be TRBD1 (5 bases). Trimming took off 3 bases at V and 4 bases at J, with 12 bases between the two ends. Per germline, CDR1 MGHDK and CDR2 SYGVNS. The CDR3 length is 14 residues. The CDR3 DNA reads as TGTGCCAGCAGTGAGGGCCAGGGCATCTATGGCTACACCTTC. Amino acid sequence: CASSEGQGIYGYTF.

This clonotype was seen a handful of times. The chain uses TRBV3-1 and TRBJ1-1, with TRBD1 identical over 11 bases. Per the germline V gene, CDR1 is LGHDT and CDR2 is YNNKEL (reference sequence). V lost 0 bases to trimming and J lost 1 base; unmatched junction nucleotides: 7. This CDR3 contains 18 residues. CDR3 loop: CASSQDLGQGAWNTEAFF. In DNA, the CDR3 is TGTGCCAGCAGCCAAGACCTCGGACAGGGGGCGTGGAACACTGAAGCTTTCTTT.

This clonotype was seen a handful of times. The chain is built from TRBV30 and TRBJ2-3, with TRBD2 matching 8 bases. The ends lost 0 bases at V and 6 bases at J; junction bases unmatched: 8. CDR1 and CDR2 from the germline V gene are GTSNPN and SVGIG (reference sequence). This CDR3 comprises 15 residues. In nucleotides, the CDR3 is TGTGCCTGGAGTGTAGGAGCGGGAGCAGTCGATACGCAGTATTTT. It specifies CAWSVGAGAVDTQYF. The whole variable domain, remainder taken from reference TRBV30 and TRBJ2-3, is SQTIHQWPATLVQPVGSPLSLECTVEGTSNPNLYWYRQAAGRGLQLLFYSVGIGQISSEVPQNLSASRPQDRQFILSSKKLLLSDSGFYLCAWSVGAGAVDTQYFGPGTRLTVL.

This clonotype has just a few counts. The genes are TRBV12-3 or TRBV12-4 and TRBJ2-3, with unresolved D. V was trimmed by 1 base and J by 6 bases, leaving 8 bases between them. This CDR3 has 13 residues. Here the CDR3 DNA reads TGTGCCAGCAGTTTAGGGTCCAGCGATACGCAGTATTTT. Translating it yields CASSLGSSDTQYF.

This clonotype was seen many times. This rearrangement joins TRBV4-3 to TRBJ1-3; 10 positions match TRBD1. The germline gives CDR1 LGHNA, CDR2 YSLEER. Germline trimming cut 0 bases from V and 2 bases from J; bases unmatched to any gene: 1. This CDR3 has 16 amino acids. CDR3 region: CASSQDGTGAGNTIYF. CDR3 bases: TGCGCCAGCAGCCAAGATGGGACAGGGGCTGGAAACACCATATATTTT.

In this sample, this clonotype turned up a few times. The genes are TRBV28 and TRBJ1-1, with 8 nucleotides matching TRBD1. V lost 2 bases, J lost 3 bases, and 2 bases stayed unmatched. CDR1 is MDHEN, CDR2 SYDVKM, per germline. CDR3 length equals 14 residues. CDR3 in amino acids: CASSLTGGHTEAFF. The CDR3 DNA reads as TGTGCCAGCAGTTTAACAGGGGGACACACTGAAGCTTTCTTT. Supplemented by reference TRBV28 and TRBJ1-1, the full variable domain reads DVKVTQSSRYLVKRTGEKVFLECVQDMDHENMFWYRQDPGLGLRLIYFSYDVKMKEKGDIPEGYSVSREKKERFSLILESASTNQTSMYLCASSLTGGHTEAFFGQGTRLTVV.

The table lists this clonotype with many counts. The genes are TRBV12-3 or TRBV12-4 and TRBJ2-5; D assignment may be TRBD1 or TRBD2 (5 bases each). The V end was cut by 5 bases, the J end by 5 bases, with 12 bases between. This CDR3 region has 13 residues. The CDR3 DNA is TGTGCCAGCAGTCCCCCGGGGACCGAGACCCAGTACTTC. Its protein product is CASSPPGTETQYF.

V usage is TRBV6-6 and J usage is TRBJ1-1; D may be TRBD1 (6 bases). The CDR3 consists of 13 residues. The V end was cut by 5 bases, the J end by 6 bases, with 13 bases between. CDR1 and CDR2 from the germline V gene are MNHNY and SVGAGI (reference sequence). The CDR3 coding sequence is TGTGCCAGCAGTCCAGGGGCCCCCGCTGAAGCTTTCTTT. This sequence encodes CASSPGAPAEAFF.

The table lists this clonotype with a few counts. The chain has TRBV12-3 or TRBV12-4 and TRBJ1-1; D perhaps matches TRBD1 (5 bases). Trimming removed 11 bases from V and 1 base from J, with 11 bases in between. The CDR3 length is 12 residues. The CDR3 protein is CAGGTANTEAFF. In nucleotides, the CDR3 is TGTGCCGGGGGGACGGCGAACACTGAAGCTTTCTTT.

This clonotype was found a few times. The chain recombines TRBV24-1 with TRBJ2-1; perhaps TRBD2 as D (6 bases). The CDR3 totals 16 residues. The V end lost 4 bases, the J end lost 8 bases, and 20 bases lay between the germline ends. CDR1 is KGHDR and CDR2 is SFDVKD in the germline V gene. CDR3 bases: TGTGCCACCAGTGACCCCGGGGGTTTGAGGCGGCATGAGCAGTTCTTC. It translates to CATSDPGGLRRHEQFF.

This rearrangement joins TRBV2 to TRBJ2-7; tentative D call: TRBD2 (5 bases). The CDR3 consists of 11 residues. V was cut by 6 bases and J by 7 bases, with 10 bases left in between. Germline CDR1 and CDR2: SNHLY and FYNNEI. CDR3 loop: CASRAGIEQYF. The CDR3 DNA sequence: TGTGCCAGCAGAGCCGGGATTGAGCAGTACTTC.

At least ten counts were recorded for this clonotype. The genes are TRBV29-1 and TRBJ2-7, with 8 bases matching TRBD1. V lost 7 bases and J lost 6; bases outside the gene matches: 8. Germline V gene sequence: CDR1 SQVTM, CDR2 ANQGSEA. The CDR3 totals 12 residues. The CDR3 coding sequence is TGCAGCGCGAGGGGCAGGGGGCTCGAGCAGTACTTC. Translation: CSARGRGLEQYF.

This clonotype came up a few times. This chain connects TRBV4-2 to TRBJ1-5, with D hard to call. This CDR3 comprises 13 residues. Trimming cost V 1 base and J 7 bases, with 8 bases left between them. Germline V gene data show CDR1 as LGHNA and CDR2 as YNFKEQ. This CDR3 is CASSQARLQPQHF. In nucleotides, the CDR3 is TGTGCCAGCAGCCAAGCTCGTCTACAGCCCCAGCATTTT.